Included here is one T cell receptor beta chain sequence, with context. The antigen is undetermined. This sample is drawn from a study of cytomegalovirus exposure and HLA in healthy donors. Findings of the study overall: A missense DCLRE1C variant was associated with V- and J-gene trimming of TCR beta chains in a later analysis, and an independent cohort replicated the association. Per published accounts, TCR beta sequences correctly predicted the HLA-A and HLA-B alleles of most subjects. Further analysis, carried out later, found HLA-associated TCR beta chains more clonally expanded than equally common other chains.

V lost 2 bases, J lost 2 bases, and 4 bases stayed unmatched. The CDR3 loop spans 16 amino acids. Germline V gene lookup returns CDR1 SGHRS and CDR2 YFSETQ. Researchers ran the PCR with 60 Vbeta and 13 Jbeta primers. Profiled with immunoSEQ multiplex PCR; TCRdb holds only in-frame clones, not every one. The sample holds 120,000 to 150,000 clones. This sequence was found in a woman in her fifties or sixties in good health and CMV-seronegative. V usage is TRBV5-1 and J usage is TRBJ2-2; 9 positions match TRBD1. The sequencing input was PBMCs. The CDR3 bases are TGCGCCAGCAGCTTAAGACAGGGGGGAAACACCGGGGAGCTGTTTTTT. Protein: CASSLRQGGNTGELFF.